The rows below give T cell receptor beta chains drawn from one sample of a study of prognosis after radiotherapy for stage I lung cancer. Each CDR3 protein is one row after TCRdb ran MiXCR on the multiplex PCR reads. This repertoire shows some 35,000 distinct CDR3 sequences, approximately 35% found once; its top ten account for about 25%. The material sequenced was PBMCs, taken before or after stereotactic body radiation therapy (not recorded which). All receptors come from a donor aged 50 or older with non-small cell lung cancer. Both conserved end residues are part of each CDR3. The D gene is left open where the match is weak. The listing skips clone size in some rows; elsewhere it reads once, few, many or a size class.

clone size,D gene,J gene,V gene,CDR3 DNA,CDR3 protein
.,.,TRBJ2-7,TRBV11-2,TGTGCCAGCATGGTACAGGGCCCCCTAGGGCAGTACTTT,CASMVQGPLGQYF
.,TRBD1,TRBJ1-6,TRBV19,TGTGCCAGTCAGTTGTTGGGACAGGCCTATAATTCACCCCTCCACTTT,CASQLLGQAYNSPLHF
many,.,TRBJ1-5,TRBV5-1,TGCGCCAGCAGCTCCGGGGAGGGGGGGGGCAATCAGCCCCAGCATTTT,CASSSGEGGGNQPQHF
many,.,TRBJ2-6,TRBV20-1,TGCAGTGCCCTCCGAGTAAGAGAGTTGGTCTCTGGGGCCAACGTCCTGACTTTC,CSALRVRELVSGANVLTF
many,.,TRBJ2-5,TRBV28,TGTGCCAGCAGCCTATGGGGAGACCAAGAGACCCAGTACTTC,CASSLWGDQETQYF
.,.,TRBJ1-2,TRBV7-2,TGTGCCAGCAGCTTAGGTTGGCAGGCCACCTATGGCTACACCTTC,CASSLGWQATYGYTF
many,TRBD1,TRBJ1-2,TRBV13,TGTGCCAGCAGTTCACGGACAGGGTATGGCTACACCTTC,CASSSRTGYGYTF
many,.,TRBJ2-7,TRBV15,TGTGCCACCAGCAGATTGGGCGGCGAGCAGTACTTC,CATSRLGGEQYF
.,.,TRBJ1-6,TRBV20-1,TGCAGTGCTAAACGGGCCCGCGGAGATTCCCACTTT,CSAKRARGDSHF
many,.,TRBJ1-1,TRBV12-3/TRBV12-4,TGTGCCAGCAGTTTAGGTGGGGTTGGGTCTGAAGCTTTCTTT,CASSLGGVGSEAFF
many,.,TRBJ1-2,TRBV15,TGTGCCACCAGCAGAAGGACGAATGGCTACACCTTC,CATSRRTNGYTF
.,.,TRBJ1-5,TRBV19,TGTGCCAGTAGTATGGAAACGCAGGGGTTTGGCAATCAGCCCCAGCATTTT,CASSMETQGFGNQPQHF
many,.,TRBJ2-2,TRBV18,TGTGCCAGCTCACCAATTCCCACCGGGAACACCGGGGAGCTGTTTTTT,CASSPIPTGNTGELFF
many,.,TRBJ1-2,TRBV11-2,TGTGCCAGCAGCTTGAGGGGCCTCCCTAACTATGGCTACACCTTC,CASSLRGLPNYGYTF
many,.,TRBJ2-5,TRBV6-2/TRBV6-3,TGTGCCAGCAGTGAAGCTGGAGCGGGTATGCAGACCCAGTACTTC,CASSEAGAGMQTQYF
many,TRBD2,TRBJ2-3,TRBV6-1,TGTGCCAGCAGTCACATCCTAGCGGGGGAAAGAGATACGCAGTATTTT,CASSHILAGERDTQYF
many,.,TRBJ1-2,TRBV6-1,TGTGCCAGCAGGACACGGGAGGGCTACACCTTC,CASRTREGYTF
.,.,TRBJ1-1,TRBV19,TGTGCCAGTAGTCCTCCCGGACGGCTGAACACTGAAGCTTTCTTT,CASSPPGRLNTEAFF
many,TRBD1,TRBJ2-7,TRBV11-2,TGTGCCAGCAGCCCTGGACAGGAGGTGCAGTACTTC,CASSPGQEVQYF
many,.,TRBJ1-2,TRBV24-1,TGTGCCACCAGTGATTTCGGAGGGGATGGCTACACCTTC,CATSDFGGDGYTF
.,.,TRBJ2-2,TRBV5-1,TGCGCCAGCAGCTTGGTTCAAGGATCCTCGAACACCGGTGAGCTGTTTTTT,CASSLVQGSSNTGELFF
medium-sized,.,TRBJ2-7,TRBV6-1,TGTGCCAGCAGTACCCTACAGGGCTACGAGCAGTACTTC,CASSTLQGYEQYF
many,.,TRBJ1-4,TRBV3-1,TGTGCCAGCAGCCAAGTTAGGCAGTCGGATGAAAAACTGTTTTTT,CASSQVRQSDEKLFF
many,.,TRBJ2-2,TRBV20-1,TGCAGTGCCACCGGGACATCGAACACCGGGGAGCTGTTTTTT,CSATGTSNTGELFF
many,.,TRBJ1-3,TRBV9,TGTGCCAGCAGCCCAGGGCCTTCTGGAAACACCATATATTTT,CASSPGPSGNTIYF
.,.,TRBJ2-7,TRBV29-1,TGCAGCGTCCGGTGGGGGTATAGTCGCGAGCAGTACTTC,CSVRWGYSREQYF
.,TRBD1,TRBJ1-4,TRBV5-5,TGTGCCAGCAGCTCCGGGACAGCTAATGAAAAACTGTTTTTT,CASSSGTANEKLFF
many,.,TRBJ2-2,TRBV10-3,TGTGCCATCCGAGAGAACTCGAACACCGGGGAGCTGTTTTTT,CAIRENSNTGELFF
many,TRBD1,TRBJ1-1,TRBV6-1,TGTGCCAGCAGTCGACAGGGGATGAACACTGAAGCTTTCTTT,CASSRQGMNTEAFF
many,.,TRBJ1-2,TRBV30,TGTGCCTGGAGTACGACTTTTAAGGGCGGCTACACCTTC,CAWSTTFKGGYTF
few,TRBD2,TRBJ2-1,TRBV5-4,TGTGCCAGCAGCCCGGAGAAGCGGGGGGGCGAGAATGAGCAGTTCTTC,CASSPEKRGGENEQFF
many,.,TRBJ1-5,TRBV3-1,TGTGCCAGCAGCCAAGGATCCAGGGCAGGAGGAAATCAGCCCCAGCATTTT,CASSQGSRAGGNQPQHF
many,.,TRBJ1-6,TRBV6-2/TRBV6-3,TGTGCCAGCAGCCCTACCGCCACAGGACGGCGATCACCCCTCCACTTT,CASSPTATGRRSPLHF
.,.,TRBJ1-6,TRBV6-5,TGTGCCAGCAGTTACTCGCGGCAGGGTACATCACACCTCCACTTT,CASSYSRQGTSHLHF
.,.,TRBJ1-5,TRBV20-1,TGCAGTGCTAGAGATAGACGTAATAGCAATCAGCCCCAGCATTTT,CSARDRRNSNQPQHF
many,TRBD2,TRBJ2-5,TRBV7-3,TGTGCCAGCAGCTTACTAGCGGGGGAGACCCAGTACTTC,CASSLLAGETQYF
many,TRBD2,TRBJ2-3,TRBV7-8,TGTGCCAGCAGCGCACTAGCGGGGCTACTAGATACGCAGTATTTT,CASSALAGLLDTQYF
.,.,TRBJ1-1,TRBV29-1,TGCAGCGTTGATAGCAGGGTTTTCACTGAAGCTTTATTT,CSVDSRVFTEALF
.,.,TRBJ2-2,TRBV5-6,TGTGCCAGCAGAACCGGGACAAGCACCGGGGAGCTGTTTTTT,CASRTGTSTGELFF
.,.,TRBJ1-5,TRBV6-1,TGTGCCAGCAGTGAAGAGATGAGGGGGGACCAGCCGCAGCATTTT,CASSEEMRGDQPQHF
many,.,TRBJ2-5,TRBV11-2,TGTGCCAGCAGCTTAGCAGTGGTGGAGACCCAGTACTTC,CASSLAVVETQYF
many,.,TRBJ1-1,TRBV7-2,TGTGCCAGCAGCGCCGACGGGGGGACTGAAGCTTTCTTT,CASSADGGTEAFF
many,.,TRBJ1-1,TRBV11-2,TGTGCCAGCAGCTTAGCGGGGGGGATGAACACTGAAGCTTTCTTT,CASSLAGGMNTEAFF
many,.,TRBJ1-5,TRBV6-2/TRBV6-3,TGTGCCAGCAGTTACTCGTACAGCGGCAATCAGCCCCAGCATTTT,CASSYSYSGNQPQHF
many,.,TRBJ2-3,TRBV20-1,TGCAGTGCTAAAAGGGGCGGGGCCACAGATACGCAGTATTTT,CSAKRGGATDTQYF
once,TRBD1,TRBJ1-3,TRBV6-2/TRBV6-3,TGTGCCAGCACCTCGCTAGGGGGCTTTGGAAACACCATATATTTT,CASTSLGGFGNTIYF
many,.,TRBJ2-7,TRBV7-8,TGTGCCAGCAGCTCCACCTACGAGCAGTACTTC,CASSSTYEQYF
.,TRBD1,TRBJ2-1,TRBV4-1,TGCGCCAGCAGCCTACTCCCGGGACAGGATTTTAACAATGAGCAGCTCTTC,CASSLLPGQDFNNEQLF
many,.,TRBJ2-4,TRBV5-4,TGTGCCAGCAGCCCCGGACCTGGAACCTTAGCCAAAAACATTCAGTACTTC,CASSPGPGTLAKNIQYF
many,.,TRBJ2-3,TRBV10-3,TGTGCCATCAGTGGTCAGAGGGCAGGGGCAGATACGCAGTATTTT,CAISGQRAGADTQYF
.,.,TRBJ2-7,TRBV6-1,TGTGCCAGCAGCCCCGTGGGGGGTCCATTGAACGAGCAGTACTTC,CASSPVGGPLNEQYF
.,TRBD1,TRBJ2-3,TRBV6-1,TGTGCCAGCAGCGCCTGGGACAGGGCAGCCATTGCAGATACGCAGTATTTT,CASSAWDRAAIADTQYF
medium-sized,.,TRBJ1-6,TRBV20-1,TGCAGTGCTAGAGATCCGGAGAGCTCACCCCTCCACTTT,CSARDPESSPLHF
many,TRBD1,TRBJ1-4,TRBV20-1,TGCAGTGCTAGAGAACAGGGGAGAGGTGAAAAACTGTTTTTT,CSAREQGRGEKLFF
many,TRBD1,TRBJ2-2,TRBV2,TGTGCCAGCAGCCAGGACAGGGACACCGGGGAGCTGTTTTTT,CASSQDRDTGELFF
many,.,TRBJ2-3,TRBV6-1,TGTGCCAGCGGTGAGGGGATGTACACAGATACGCAGTATTTT,CASGEGMYTDTQYF
.,.,TRBJ1-5,TRBV19,TGTGTCAGTAGCACTCTGGCTGGGGGCCGCAATCAGCCCCAGCATTTT,CVSSTLAGGRNQPQHF
many,TRBD2,TRBJ2-7,TRBV5-1,TGCGCCAGCAGCTTGGCGCCGGACCCGGGGGGGGAGCAGTACTTC,CASSLAPDPGGEQYF